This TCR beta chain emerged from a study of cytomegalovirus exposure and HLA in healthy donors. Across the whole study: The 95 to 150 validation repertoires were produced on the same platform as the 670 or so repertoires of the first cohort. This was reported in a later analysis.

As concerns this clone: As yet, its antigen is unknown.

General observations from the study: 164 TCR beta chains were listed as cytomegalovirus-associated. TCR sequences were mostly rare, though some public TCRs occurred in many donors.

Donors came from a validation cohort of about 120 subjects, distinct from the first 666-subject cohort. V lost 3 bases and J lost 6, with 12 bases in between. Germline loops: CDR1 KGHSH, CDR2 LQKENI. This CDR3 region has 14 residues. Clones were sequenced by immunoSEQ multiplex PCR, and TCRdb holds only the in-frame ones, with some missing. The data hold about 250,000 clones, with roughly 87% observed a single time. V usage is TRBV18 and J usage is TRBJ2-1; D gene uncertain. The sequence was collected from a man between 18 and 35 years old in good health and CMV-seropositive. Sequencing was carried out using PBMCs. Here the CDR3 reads CASSPARGINEQFF. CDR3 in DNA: TGTGCCAGCTCACCGGCCCGTGGGATCAATGAGCAGTTCTTC. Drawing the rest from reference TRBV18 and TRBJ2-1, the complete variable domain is NAGVMQNPRHLVRRRGQEARLRCSPMKGHSHVYWYRQLPEEGLKFMVYLQKENIIDESGMPKERFSAEFPKEGPSILRIQQVVRGDSAAYFCASSPARGINEQFFGPGTRLTVL.